This T cell receptor (beta chain) comes out of a study of T cells in Graves' hyperthyroidism and ophthalmopathy. Study as a whole: Specimen type is peripheral blood, collected at initial diagnosis prior to any treatment. The study's findings and limits: In the blood, most expanded thyroid clonotypes above 0.001 appeared as well.

There were TCR beta CDR3 regions amplified from RNA transcripts. A set of HTBI primers served as the primers for a first-round RT-PCR of the TCR CDR3. Each CDR3 protein is one row after TCRdb ran MiXCR on the multiplex PCR reads. Among approximately 560,000 distinct CDR3 sequences listed, around a sixth were seen once. This clonotype was recorded at least ten times. Its antigen remains unidentified. The hyperthyroidism patients had all been newly diagnosed, and their disease duration was under 2 months. Their ages ranged from 18 to 65 years. V gave up 0 bases and J gave up 5 bases; unmatched junction bases: 6. The CDR3 sequence is 16 residues long. In germline, CDR1 is SGDLS, CDR2 YYNGEE.

This receptor was identified in a woman under 40 with Graves' hyperthyroidism. The sample consisted of blood. The chain recombines TRBV9 with TRBJ2-1, with 9 positions matching TRBD2. CDR3 nucleotides: TGTGCCAGCAGCGTAGATGGTAGCGGGGGAAACAATGAGCAGTTCTTC. This sequence encodes CASSVDGSGGNNEQFF.